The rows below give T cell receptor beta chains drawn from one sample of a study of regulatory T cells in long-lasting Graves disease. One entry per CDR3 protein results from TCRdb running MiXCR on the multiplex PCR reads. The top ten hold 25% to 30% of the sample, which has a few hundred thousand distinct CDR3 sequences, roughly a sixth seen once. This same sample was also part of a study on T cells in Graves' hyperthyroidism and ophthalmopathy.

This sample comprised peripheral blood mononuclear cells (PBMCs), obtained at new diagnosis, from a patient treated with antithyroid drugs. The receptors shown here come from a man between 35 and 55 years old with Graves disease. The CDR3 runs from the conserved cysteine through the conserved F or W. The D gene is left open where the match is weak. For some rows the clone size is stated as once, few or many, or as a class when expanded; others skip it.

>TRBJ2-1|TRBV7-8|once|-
CASSFIRGPIYNEQFF
TGTGCCAGCAGCTTCATACGGGGGCCCATCTACAATGAGCAGTTCTTC
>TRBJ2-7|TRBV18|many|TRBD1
CASSVTGGSNEQYF
TGTGCCAGCTCCGTGACAGGGGGTAGCAACGAGCAGTACTTC
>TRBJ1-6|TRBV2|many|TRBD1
CASKDRTGMSPLHF
TGTGCCAGCAAGGATCGGACAGGGATGTCACCCCTCCACTTT
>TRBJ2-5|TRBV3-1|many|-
CASSQDWASDQETQYF
TGTGCCAGCAGCCAAGATTGGGCGAGCGACCAAGAGACCCAGTACTTC
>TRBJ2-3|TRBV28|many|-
CASSSTGRTDTQYF
TGTGCCAGCAGCTCGACAGGACGCACAGATACGCAGTATTTT
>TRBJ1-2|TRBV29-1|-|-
CSVDKGRGGYTF
TGCAGCGTTGATAAGGGGCGCGGGGGCTACACCTTC
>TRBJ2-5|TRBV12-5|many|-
CASGTGNPQETQYF
TGTGCTAGTGGGACGGGGAACCCTCAAGAGACCCAGTACTTC
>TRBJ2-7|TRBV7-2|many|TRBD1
CASSFDRGRYEQYF
TGTGCCAGCAGCTTTGACAGGGGGCGGTACGAGCAGTACTTC
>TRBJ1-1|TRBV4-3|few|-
CASSQVAAGDFFTEAFF
TGCGCCAGCAGCCAAGTTGCGGCAGGGGATTTTTTCACTGAAGCTTTCTTT
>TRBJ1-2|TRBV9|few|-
CASSAPSSWNYGYTF
TGTGCCAGCAGCGCCCCCTCCTCCTGGAACTATGGCTACACCTTC
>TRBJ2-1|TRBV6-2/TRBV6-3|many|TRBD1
CASSDATGILSSYNEQFF
TGTGCCAGCAGTGATGCGACAGGGATCTTAAGCTCCTACAATGAGCAGTTCTTC
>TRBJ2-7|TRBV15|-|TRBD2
CATSRERGAYHEQYF
TGTGCCACCAGCAGAGAGCGGGGGGCCTACCACGAGCAGTACTTC
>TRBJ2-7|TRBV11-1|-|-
CASSGSVNSYGQYF
TGTGCCAGCAGCGGGTCAGTTAACTCCTACGGGCAGTACTTC
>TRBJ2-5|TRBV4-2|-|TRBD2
CASSLSGTSAQETQYF
TGTGCCAGCAGCCTTTCCGGGACTAGCGCACAAGAGACCCAGTACTTC
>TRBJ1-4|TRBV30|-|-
CAWSPGGEKLFF
TGTGCCTGGAGTCCAGGTGGTGAAAAACTGTTTTTT
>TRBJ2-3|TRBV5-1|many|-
CASSQTGGQDTQYF
TGCGCCAGCAGTCAAACCGGGGGGCAAGATACGCAGTATTTT
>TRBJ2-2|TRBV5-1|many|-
CASSLQGDTGELFF
TGCGCCAGCAGCTTGCAGGGTGACACCGGGGAGCTGTTTTTT
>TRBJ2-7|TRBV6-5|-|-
CASSYPGGLYEQYF
TGTGCCAGCAGTTACCCCGGCGGCCTCTACGAGCAGTACTTC
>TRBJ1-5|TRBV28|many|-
CASSTYSYQPQHF
TGTGCCAGCAGTACCTATTCTTATCAGCCCCAGCATTTT
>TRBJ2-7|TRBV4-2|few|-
CASSQDRGSSYEQYF
TGTGCCAGCAGCCAAGATCGGGGGAGCTCCTACGAGCAGTACTTC
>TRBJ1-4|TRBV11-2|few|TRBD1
CASSIPTGYGNEKLFF
TGTGCCAGCAGCATCCCGACAGGGTACGGAAATGAAAAACTGTTTTTT
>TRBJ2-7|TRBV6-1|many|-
CASSARQKNEQYF
TGTGCCAGCTCGGCAAGGCAGAAAAACGAGCAGTACTTC
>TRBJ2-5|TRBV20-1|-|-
CSARERRVWQEAQYF
TGCAGTGCGAGAGAGCGGCGCGTTTGGCAAGAGGCCCAGTACTTC
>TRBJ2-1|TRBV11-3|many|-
CASSFRWRDKQFF
TGTGCCAGCAGCTTTAGGTGGCGGGATAAGCAGTTCTTC
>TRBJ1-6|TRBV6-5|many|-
CASSYPQGRSPLHF
TGTGCCAGCAGTTATCCACAGGGACGGTCACCCCTCCACTTT
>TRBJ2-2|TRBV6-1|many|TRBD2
CASRKRGKNTGELFF
TGTGCCAGCAGGAAGCGGGGGAAGAACACCGGGGAGCTGTTTTTT
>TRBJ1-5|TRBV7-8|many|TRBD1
CASSLARTGRDQPQHF
TGTGCCAGCAGCTTAGCAAGGACAGGGAGAGATCAGCCCCAGCATTTT
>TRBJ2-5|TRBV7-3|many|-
CASSPRQGQTQYF
TGTGCCAGCAGCCCCAGACAAGGTCAGACCCAGTACTTC
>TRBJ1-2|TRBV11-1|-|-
CASSTGHTTADGYTF
TGTGCCAGCAGCACTGGACACACTACAGCGGATGGCTACACCTTC
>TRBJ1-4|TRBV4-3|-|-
CASTRQTWGEKLFF
TGCGCCAGCACCCGACAGACTTGGGGTGAAAAACTGTTTTTT
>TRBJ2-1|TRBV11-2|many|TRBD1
CASSPRDRGLFGSYNEQFF
TGTGCCAGCAGCCCCCGGGACAGGGGGCTGTTCGGCTCCTACAATGAGCAGTTCTTC
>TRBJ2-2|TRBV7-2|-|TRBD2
CASSLNPGEGNTGELFF
TGTGCCAGCAGCTTAAACCCTGGGGAGGGGAACACCGGGGAGCTGTTTTTT
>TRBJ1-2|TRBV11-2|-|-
CASTPGANYGYTF
TGTGCCAGCACCCCTGGGGCTAACTATGGCTACACCTTC
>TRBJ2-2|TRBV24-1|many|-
CATSDLQEGAGELFF
TGTGCCACCAGTGATTTGCAAGAGGGAGCCGGGGAGCTGTTTTTT
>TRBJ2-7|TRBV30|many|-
CAWSPSRYEQYF
TGTGCCTGGAGTCCGAGCCGCTACGAGCAGTACTTC
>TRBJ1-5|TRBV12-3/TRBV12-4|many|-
CASASGYNQPQHF
TGTGCCAGCGCCTCCGGCTACAATCAGCCCCAGCATTTT
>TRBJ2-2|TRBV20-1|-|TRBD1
CSAPRQGITGELFF
TGCAGTGCTCCTCGACAGGGTATCACCGGGGAGCTGTTTTTT
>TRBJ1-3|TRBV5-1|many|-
CASSPYASLSGNTIYF
TGCGCCAGCAGCCCCTACGCTAGTTTATCTGGAAACACCATATATTTT
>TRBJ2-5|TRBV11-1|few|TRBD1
CASSLGGDRGLAETQYF
TGTGCCAGCAGCTTAGGGGGGGACAGGGGGCTCGCAGAGACCCAGTACTTC
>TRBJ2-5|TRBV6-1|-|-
CASSEARVRQGLGETQYF
TGTGCCAGCAGTGAAGCGCGGGTTCGGCAGGGGCTTGGAGAGACCCAGTACTTC
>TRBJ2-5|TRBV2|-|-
CASNGRARETQYF
TGTGCCAGCAACGGAAGGGCACGGGAGACCCAGTACTTC
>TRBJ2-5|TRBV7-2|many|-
CASSLTGLPLETQYF
TGTGCCAGCAGCCTCACTGGTCTGCCCTTAGAGACCCAGTACTTC
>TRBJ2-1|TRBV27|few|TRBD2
CASSPSGSSYNEQFF
TGTGCCAGCAGTCCAAGCGGGAGCTCCTACAATGAGCAGTTCTTC
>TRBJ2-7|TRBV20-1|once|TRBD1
CSARGDRVTLSSYEQYF
TGCAGTGCTAGAGGGGACAGGGTGACCTTGAGCTCCTACGAGCAGTACTTC
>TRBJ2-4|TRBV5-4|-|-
CASSRGTGRAKNIQYF
TGTGCCAGCAGCAGAGGGACGGGGCGTGCCAAAAACATTCAGTACTTC
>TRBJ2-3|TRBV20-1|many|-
CSFRSLSTDTQYF
TGCAGTTTTCGGTCCCTTAGCACAGATACGCAGTATTTT
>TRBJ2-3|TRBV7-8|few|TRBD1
CASRRQGAQITDTQYF
TGTGCCAGCAGGAGACAGGGCGCCCAAATCACAGATACGCAGTATTTT
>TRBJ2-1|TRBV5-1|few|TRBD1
CASSLAGRGLVNEQFF
TGCGCCAGCAGCTTGGCTGGCAGGGGGCTCGTCAATGAGCAGTTCTTC
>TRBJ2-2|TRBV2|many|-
CASSQLTSNTGELFF
TGTGCCAGCAGCCAACTTACTAGCAACACCGGGGAGCTGTTTTTT